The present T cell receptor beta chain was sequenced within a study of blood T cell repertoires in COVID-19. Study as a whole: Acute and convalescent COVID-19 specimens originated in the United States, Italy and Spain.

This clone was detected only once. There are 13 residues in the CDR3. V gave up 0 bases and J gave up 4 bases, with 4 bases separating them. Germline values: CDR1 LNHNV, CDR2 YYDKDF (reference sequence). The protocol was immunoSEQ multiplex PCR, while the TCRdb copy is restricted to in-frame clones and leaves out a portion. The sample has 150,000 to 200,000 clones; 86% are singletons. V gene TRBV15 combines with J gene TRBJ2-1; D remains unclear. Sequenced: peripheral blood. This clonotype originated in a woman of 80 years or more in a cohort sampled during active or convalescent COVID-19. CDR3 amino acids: CATSRDSYNEQFF. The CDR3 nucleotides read TGTGCCACCAGCAGAGATAGTTACAATGAGCAGTTCTTC.